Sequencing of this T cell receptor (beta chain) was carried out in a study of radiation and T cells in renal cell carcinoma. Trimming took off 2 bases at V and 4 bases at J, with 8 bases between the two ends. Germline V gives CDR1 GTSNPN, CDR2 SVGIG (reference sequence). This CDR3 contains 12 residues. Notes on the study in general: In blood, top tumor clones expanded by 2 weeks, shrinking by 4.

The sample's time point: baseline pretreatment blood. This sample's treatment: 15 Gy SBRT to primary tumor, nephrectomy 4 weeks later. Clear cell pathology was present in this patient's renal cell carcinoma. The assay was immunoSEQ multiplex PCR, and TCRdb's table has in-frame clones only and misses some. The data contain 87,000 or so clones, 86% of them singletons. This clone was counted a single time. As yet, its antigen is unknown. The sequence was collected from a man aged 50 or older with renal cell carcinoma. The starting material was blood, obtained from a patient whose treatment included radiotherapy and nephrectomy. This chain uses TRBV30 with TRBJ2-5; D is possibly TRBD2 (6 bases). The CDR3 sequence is CAWSKGGETQYF. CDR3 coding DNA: TGTGCCTGGAGTAAGGGAGGAGAGACCCAGTACTTC.